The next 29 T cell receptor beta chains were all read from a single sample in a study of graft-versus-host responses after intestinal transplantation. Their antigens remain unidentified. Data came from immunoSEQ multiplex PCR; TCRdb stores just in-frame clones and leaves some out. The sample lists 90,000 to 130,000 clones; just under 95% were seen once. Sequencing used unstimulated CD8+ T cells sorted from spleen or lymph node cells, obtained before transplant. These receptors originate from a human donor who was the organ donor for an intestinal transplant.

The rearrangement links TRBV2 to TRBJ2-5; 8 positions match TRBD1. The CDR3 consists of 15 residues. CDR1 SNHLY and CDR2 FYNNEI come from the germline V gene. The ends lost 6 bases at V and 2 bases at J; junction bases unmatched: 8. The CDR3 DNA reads TGTGCCAGCAGGAGACAGGGGCCGGGACAAGAGACCCAGTACTTC. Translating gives CASRRQGPGQETQYF.

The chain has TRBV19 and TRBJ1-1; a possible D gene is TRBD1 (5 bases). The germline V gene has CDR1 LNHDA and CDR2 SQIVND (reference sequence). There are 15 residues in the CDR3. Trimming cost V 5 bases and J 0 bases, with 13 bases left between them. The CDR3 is CASSQGRYMNTEAFF. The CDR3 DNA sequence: TGTGCCAGTAGTCAGGGACGGTACATGAACACTGAAGCTTTCTTT.

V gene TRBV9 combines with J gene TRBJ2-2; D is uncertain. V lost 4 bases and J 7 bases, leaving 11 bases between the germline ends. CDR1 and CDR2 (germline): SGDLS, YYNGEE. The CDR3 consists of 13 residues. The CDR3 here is CASSRDWSGELFF. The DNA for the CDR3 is TGTGCCAGCAGCAGAGATTGGAGCGGGGAGCTGTTTTTT.

The DNA for the CDR3 is TGTGCCACCAGTTACTCGGGGATGGGCAATCAGCCCCAGCATTTT. It codes for CATSYSGMGNQPQHF. The chain couples TRBV15 to TRBJ1-5, with unresolved D. CDR3 length equals 15 residues. Germline CDR1 reads LNHNV; CDR2 reads YYDKDF (reference sequence). The germline V and J ends were trimmed by 6 bases and 2 bases, with 14 bases remaining between them.

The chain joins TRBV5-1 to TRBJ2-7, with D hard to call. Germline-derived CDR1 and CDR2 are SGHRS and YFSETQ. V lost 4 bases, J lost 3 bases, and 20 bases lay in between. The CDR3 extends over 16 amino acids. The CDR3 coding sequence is TGCGCCAGCAGCCTGACTTCTCTAACTCGTTACTACGAGCAGTACTTC. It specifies CASSLTSLTRYYEQYF.

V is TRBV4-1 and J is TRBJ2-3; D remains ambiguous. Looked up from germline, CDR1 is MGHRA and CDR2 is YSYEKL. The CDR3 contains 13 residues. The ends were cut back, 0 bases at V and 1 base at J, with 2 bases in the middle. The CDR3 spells CASSQDGTDTQYF. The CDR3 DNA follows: TGCGCCAGCAGCCAAGACGGCACAGATACGCAGTATTTT.

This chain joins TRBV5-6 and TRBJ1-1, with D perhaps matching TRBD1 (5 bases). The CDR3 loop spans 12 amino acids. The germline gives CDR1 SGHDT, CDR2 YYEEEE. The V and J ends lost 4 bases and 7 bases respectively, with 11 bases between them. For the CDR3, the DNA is TGTGCCAGCAGCGAACAGGATAATGAAGCTTTCTTT. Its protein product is CASSEQDNEAFF.

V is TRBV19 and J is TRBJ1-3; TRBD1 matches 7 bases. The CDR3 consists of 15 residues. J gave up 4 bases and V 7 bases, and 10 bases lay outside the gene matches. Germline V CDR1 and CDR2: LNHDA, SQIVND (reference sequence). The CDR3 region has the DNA TGTGCCAGTAAGGAAAAAGGGGGCAGAGGAAACACCATATATTTT. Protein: CASKEKGGRGNTIYF.

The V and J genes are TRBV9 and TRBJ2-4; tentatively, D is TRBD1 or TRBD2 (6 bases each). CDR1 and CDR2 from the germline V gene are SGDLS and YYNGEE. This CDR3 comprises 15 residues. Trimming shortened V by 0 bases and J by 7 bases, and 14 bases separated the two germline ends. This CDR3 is CASSVAGANTNIQYF. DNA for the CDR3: TGTGCCAGCAGCGTAGCGGGGGCTAATACGAACATTCAGTACTTC.

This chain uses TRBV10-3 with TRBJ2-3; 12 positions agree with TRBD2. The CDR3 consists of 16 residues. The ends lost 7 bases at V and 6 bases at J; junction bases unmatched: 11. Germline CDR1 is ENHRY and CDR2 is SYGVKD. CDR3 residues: CAIKGRLAGVPDTQYF. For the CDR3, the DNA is TGTGCCATCAAGGGTAGACTAGCGGGAGTCCCCGATACGCAGTATTTT.

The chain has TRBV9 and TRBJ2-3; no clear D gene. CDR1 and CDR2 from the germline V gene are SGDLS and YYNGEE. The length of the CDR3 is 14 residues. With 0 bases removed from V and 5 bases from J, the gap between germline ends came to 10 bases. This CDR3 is CASSVGAALDTQYF. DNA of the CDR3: TGTGCCAGCAGCGTAGGTGCAGCCCTAGATACGCAGTATTTT.

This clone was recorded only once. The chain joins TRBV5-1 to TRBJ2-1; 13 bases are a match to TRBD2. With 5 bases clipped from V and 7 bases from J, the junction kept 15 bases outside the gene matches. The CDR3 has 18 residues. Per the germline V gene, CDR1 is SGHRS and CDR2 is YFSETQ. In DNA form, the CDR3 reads TGCGCCAGCAGGGAGTCCGGGACTAGCGGGATGGGGTGGAATGAGCAGTTCTTC. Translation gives CASRESGTSGMGWNEQFF.

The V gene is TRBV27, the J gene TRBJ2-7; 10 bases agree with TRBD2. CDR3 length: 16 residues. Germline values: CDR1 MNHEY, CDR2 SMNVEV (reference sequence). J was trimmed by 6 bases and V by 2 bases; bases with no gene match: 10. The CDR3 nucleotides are TGTGCCAGCAGTTTACCTCAGCGGGAGGGCCCTGGCGAGCAGTACTTC. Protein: CASSLPQREGPGEQYF.

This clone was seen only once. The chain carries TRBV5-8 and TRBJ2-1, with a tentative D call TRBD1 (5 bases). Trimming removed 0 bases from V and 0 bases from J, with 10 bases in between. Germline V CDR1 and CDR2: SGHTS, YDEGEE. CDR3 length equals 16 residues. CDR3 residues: CASSLGRASSYNEQFF. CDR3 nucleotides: TGTGCCAGCAGCTTGGGCAGGGCTAGCTCCTACAATGAGCAGTTCTTC.

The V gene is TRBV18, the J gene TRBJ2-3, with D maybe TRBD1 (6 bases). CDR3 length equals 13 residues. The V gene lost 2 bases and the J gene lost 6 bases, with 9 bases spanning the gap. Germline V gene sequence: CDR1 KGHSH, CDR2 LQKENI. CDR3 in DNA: TGTGCCAGCTCACCAGCAGGGGTGGATACGCAGTATTTT. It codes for CASSPAGVDTQYF. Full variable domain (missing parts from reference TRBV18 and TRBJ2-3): NAGVMQNPRHLVRRRGQEARLRCSPMKGHSHVYWYRQLPEEGLKFMVYLQKENIIDESGMPKERFSAEFPKEGPSILRIQQVVRGDSAAYFCASSPAGVDTQYFGPGTRLTVL.

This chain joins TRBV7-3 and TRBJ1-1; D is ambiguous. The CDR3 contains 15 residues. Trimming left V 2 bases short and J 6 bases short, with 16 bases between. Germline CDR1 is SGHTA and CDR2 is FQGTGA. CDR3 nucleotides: TGTGCCAGCAGCTTAGGTTCTTTCTCTGGCGCTGAAGCTTTCTTT. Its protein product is CASSLGSFSGAEAFF. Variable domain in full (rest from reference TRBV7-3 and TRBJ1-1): GAGVSQTPSNKVTEKGKYVELRCDPISGHTALYWYRQSLGQGPEFLIYFQGTGAADDSGLPNDRFFAVRPEGSVSTLKIQRTERGDSAVYLCASSLGSFSGAEAFFGQGTRLTVV.

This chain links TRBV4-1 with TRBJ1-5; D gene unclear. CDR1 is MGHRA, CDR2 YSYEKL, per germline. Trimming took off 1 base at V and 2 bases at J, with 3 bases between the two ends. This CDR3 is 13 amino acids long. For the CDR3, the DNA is TGCGCCAGCAGCCAAGGGGGCAATCAGCCCCAGCATTTT. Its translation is CASSQGGNQPQHF.

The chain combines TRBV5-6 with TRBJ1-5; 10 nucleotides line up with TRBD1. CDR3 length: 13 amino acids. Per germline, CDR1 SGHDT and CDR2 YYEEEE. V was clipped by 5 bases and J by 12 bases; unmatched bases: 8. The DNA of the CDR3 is TGTGCCAGCAGGGGACAGGGGAGCCCACTCCAGCATTTT. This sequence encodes CASRGQGSPLQHF.

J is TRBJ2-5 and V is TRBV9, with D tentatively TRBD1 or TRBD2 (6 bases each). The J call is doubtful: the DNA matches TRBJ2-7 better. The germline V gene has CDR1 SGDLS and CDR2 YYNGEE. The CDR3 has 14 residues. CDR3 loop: CASSGRGASYEQYF. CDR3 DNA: TGTGCCAGCAGCGGGAGGGGGGCCTCCTACGAGCAGTACTTC.

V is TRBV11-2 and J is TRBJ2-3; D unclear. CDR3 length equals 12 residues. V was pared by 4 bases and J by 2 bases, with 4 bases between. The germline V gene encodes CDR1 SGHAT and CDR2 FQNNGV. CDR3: CASSSNTDTQYF. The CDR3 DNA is TGTGCCAGCAGCTCCAACACAGATACGCAGTATTTT.

The CDR3 nucleotides read TGTGCCAGCAGTTACTCGATGGGTGGGGCTTTCTTT. Its translation is CASSYSMGGAFF. The chain links TRBV6-6 to TRBJ1-1, with D uncertain. CDR3 length: 12 amino acids. Germline lookup yields CDR1 MNHNY and CDR2 SVGAGI (reference sequence). The V end was cut by 0 bases, the J end by 11 bases, with 10 bases between.

CDR3 coding DNA: TGTGCCAGCAGGACAGGCCAAGAGACCCAGTACTTC. Residues: CASRTGQETQYF. The chain employs TRBV11-2 and TRBJ2-5; D possibly corresponds to TRBD1 (6 bases). This CDR3 comprises 12 residues. The germline V gene encodes CDR1 SGHAT and CDR2 FQNNGV. V lost 6 bases to trimming and J lost 1 base, with 6 bases between them. Together with reference TRBV11-2 and TRBJ2-5, the CDR3 gives the full variable domain: EAGVAQSPRYKIIEKRQSVAFWCNPISGHATLYWYQQILGQGPKLLIQFQNNGVVDDSQLPKDRFSAERLKGVDSTLKIQPAKLEDSAVYLCASRTGQETQYFGPGTRLLVL.

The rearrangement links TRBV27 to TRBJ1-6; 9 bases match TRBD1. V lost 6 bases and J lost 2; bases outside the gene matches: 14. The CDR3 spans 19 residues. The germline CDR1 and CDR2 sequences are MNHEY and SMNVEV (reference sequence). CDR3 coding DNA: TGTGCCAGCAGAGCTTCCGGGACAGGGCAAGTGGCCTATAATTCACCCCTCCACTTT. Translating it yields CASRASGTGQVAYNSPLHF.

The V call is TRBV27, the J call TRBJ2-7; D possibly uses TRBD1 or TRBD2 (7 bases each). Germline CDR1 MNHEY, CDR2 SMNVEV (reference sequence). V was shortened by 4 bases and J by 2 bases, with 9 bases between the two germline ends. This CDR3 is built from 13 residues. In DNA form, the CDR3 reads TGTGCCAGCAGTTCAGGGGGGGCCTACGAGCAGTACTTC. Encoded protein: CASSSGGAYEQYF.

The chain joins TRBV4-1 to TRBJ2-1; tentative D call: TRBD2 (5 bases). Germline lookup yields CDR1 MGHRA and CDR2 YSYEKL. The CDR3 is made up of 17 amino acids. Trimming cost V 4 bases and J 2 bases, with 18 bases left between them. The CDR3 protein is CASSRILLVPPYNEQFF. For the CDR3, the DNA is TGCGCCAGCAGCCGAATCTTACTAGTCCCCCCCTACAATGAGCAGTTCTTC.

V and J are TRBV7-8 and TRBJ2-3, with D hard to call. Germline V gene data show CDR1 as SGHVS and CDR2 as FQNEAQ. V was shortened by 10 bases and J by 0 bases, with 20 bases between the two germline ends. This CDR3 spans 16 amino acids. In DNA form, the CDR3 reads TGTGCCATCGCTGTCGTAGGCGCCTTTAGCACAGATACGCAGTATTTT. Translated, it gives CAIAVVGAFSTDTQYF. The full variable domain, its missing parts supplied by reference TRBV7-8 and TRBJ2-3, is GAGVSQSPRYKVAKRGQDVALRCDPISGHVSLFWYQQALGQGPEFLTYFQNEAQLDKSGLPSDRFFAERPEGSVSTLKIQRTQQEDSAVYLCAIAVVGAFSTDTQYFGPGTRLTVL.

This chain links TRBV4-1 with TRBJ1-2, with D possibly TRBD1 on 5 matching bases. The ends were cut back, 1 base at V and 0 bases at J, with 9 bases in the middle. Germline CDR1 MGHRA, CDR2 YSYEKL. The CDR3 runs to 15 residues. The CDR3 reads CASSQVQATNYGYTF. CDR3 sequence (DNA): TGCGCCAGCAGCCAAGTACAGGCGACTAACTATGGCTACACCTTC.

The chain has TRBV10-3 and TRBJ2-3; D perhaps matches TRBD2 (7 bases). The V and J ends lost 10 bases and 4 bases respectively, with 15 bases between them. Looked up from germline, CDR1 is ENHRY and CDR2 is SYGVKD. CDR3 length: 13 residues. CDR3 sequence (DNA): TGTGCCACTAGGGGGGGGAAGGCAGATACGCAGTATTTT. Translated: CATRGGKADTQYF.

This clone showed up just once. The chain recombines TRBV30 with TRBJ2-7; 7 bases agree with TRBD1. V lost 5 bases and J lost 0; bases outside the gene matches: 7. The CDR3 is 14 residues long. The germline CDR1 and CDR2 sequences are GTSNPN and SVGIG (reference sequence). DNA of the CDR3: TGTGCCTGGTCCAACAGGGGCTCCTCCTACGAGCAGTACTTC. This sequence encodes CAWSNRGSSYEQYF. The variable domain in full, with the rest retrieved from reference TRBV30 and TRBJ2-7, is SQTIHQWPATLVQPVGSPLSLECTVEGTSNPNLYWYRQAAGRGLQLLFYSVGIGQISSEVPQNLSASRPQDRQFILSSKKLLLSDSGFYLCAWSNRGSSYEQYFGPGTRLTVT.